This TCR beta chain was identified during a study of blood T cells in healthy people across ages. PCR was performed a second time for about 7 to 11 cycles using a sample-barcoded 5' primer and a J-beta primer mix. TCRdb independently ran MiXCR on the 5' RACE reads; one entry per CDR3 protein. In the table there are 450,000 to 700,000 distinct CDR3 sequences, 27% of which are singletons. For this clonotype: No antigen is known for it.

Regarding the study as a whole: Age advanced and TCR beta diversity per million T cells fell, roughly linearly.

Isolated per sample were at least 7 million PBMCs. Per individual sample, total RNA of at least 5 micrograms was extracted. Sequenced: blood. The sequence was obtained from a woman aged 65 to 85 in good health.

The CDR3 bases are TGTGCCAGCAGCCCAGAACCCCAGACGCAGTATTTT. As protein: CASSPEPQTQYF. The J gene is TRBJ2-3, the V gene TRBV7-9; D remains ambiguous. Germline-derived CDR1 and CDR2 are SEHNR and FQNEAQ (reference sequence). V lost 5 bases to trimming and J lost 9 bases, with 12 bases between them. There are 12 residues in the CDR3.